This T cell receptor beta chain was recorded in a study of T cell changes during pregnancy in multiple sclerosis (dated by TCRdb to the late 2010s). Looking at the study overall: The study examined how the T cell repertoire changed over the course of pregnancy in women with multiple sclerosis.

The library was made by the immunoSEQ multiplex PCR assay. TCRdb's version of the immuneACCESS table is confined to in-frame rearrangements and falls short of the full clone set. An unresolved V gene accounts for under half of the shortfall where checked; the remainder is of unknown origin. Present in this sample are 80,000 to 100,000 clones, 85% to 95% of which were seen just once. Together, the top ten hold 2.6% of the sample. Points on this clone: The antigen it recognizes is unknown. Per-nucleotide qualities are absent, and no much larger clonotype sits a single base away.

The CDR3, from cysteine to phenylalanine, totals 15 residues. CDR3 DNA is the only sequence kept; it has 45 bases, read in frame from the first base. Here V drops 0 bases and J drops 9 bases, and the junction holds 5 bases not matched to any gene. Sequences SGDLS (CDR1) and YYNGEE (CDR2) are obtained from the germline V gene. The receptor was isolated from a female donor with multiple sclerosis, enrolled in a pregnancy study. The source was peripheral blood, collected in the first trimester of pregnancy. The chain uses TRBV9 and TRBJ2-1; TRBD2 lines up with 11 middle nucleotides. The CDR3 region reads CASSVGLAGGGEQFF. The DNA sequence is as follows: TGTGCCAGCAGCGTAGGGCTAGCGGGAGGCGGTGAGCAGTTCTTC.